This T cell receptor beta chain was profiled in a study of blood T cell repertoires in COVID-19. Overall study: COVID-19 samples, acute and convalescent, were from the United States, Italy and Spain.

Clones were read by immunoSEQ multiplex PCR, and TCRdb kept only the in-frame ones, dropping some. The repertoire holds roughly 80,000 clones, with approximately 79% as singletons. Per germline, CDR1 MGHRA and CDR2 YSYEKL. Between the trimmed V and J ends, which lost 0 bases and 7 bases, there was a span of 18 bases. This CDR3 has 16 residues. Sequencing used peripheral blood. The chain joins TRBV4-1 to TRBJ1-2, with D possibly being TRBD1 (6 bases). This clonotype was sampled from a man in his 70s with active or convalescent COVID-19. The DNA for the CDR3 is TGCGCCAGCAGCCAAGATTTGGGTCTCAGGGGAATTGGCTACACCTTC. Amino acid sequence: CASSQDLGLRGIGYTF.